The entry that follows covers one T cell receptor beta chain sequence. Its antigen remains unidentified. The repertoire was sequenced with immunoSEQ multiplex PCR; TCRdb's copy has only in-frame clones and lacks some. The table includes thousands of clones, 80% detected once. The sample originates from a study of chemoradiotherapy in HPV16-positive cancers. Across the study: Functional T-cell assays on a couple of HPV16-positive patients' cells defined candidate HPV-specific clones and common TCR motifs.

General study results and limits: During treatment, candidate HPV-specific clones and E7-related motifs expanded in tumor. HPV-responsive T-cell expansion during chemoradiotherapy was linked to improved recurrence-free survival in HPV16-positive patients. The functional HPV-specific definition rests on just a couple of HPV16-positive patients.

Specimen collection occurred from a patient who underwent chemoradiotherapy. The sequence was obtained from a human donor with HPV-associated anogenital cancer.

CDR3 loop: CASSPPISGVFYREQFF. CDR3 DNA: TGTGCCAGCAGTCCCCCCATTAGCGGGGTGTTCTACCGGGAGCAGTTCTTC. The genes are TRBV27 and TRBJ2-1; the match to TRBD2 covers 8 bases. Germline CDR1 MNHEY, CDR2 SMNVEV (reference sequence). The CDR3 runs to 17 residues. V shed 5 bases, J shed 10 bases, and the junction held 19 bases outside the gene matches.